This paragraph reports one T cell receptor (beta chain). Per the original data handling: For nucleated cells, counts were estimated from reference gene primer amplification. The data were produced by immunoSEQ multiplex PCR, yet TCRdb's version contains in-frame clones alone and is incomplete. That table gives V, J and clone size, and the DNA gave D and trimming. Found here are 200,000 to 250,000 clones, around 83% of them singletons; the top ten hold roughly 3.2%. These data belong to a study of blood T cell repertoires in COVID-19. Study at large: The samples span acute and convalescent COVID-19 from the United States, Italy and Spain.

J gave up 1 base and V 3 bases, and 8 bases lay outside the gene matches. CDR3 length equals 16 residues. The germline gives CDR1 LGHNA, CDR2 YSLEER. The receptor was derived from a woman aged 18-35 years with acute or convalescent COVID-19. This chain connects TRBV4-3 to TRBJ1-1; 7 bases align to TRBD1. The specimen was peripheral blood. Written as DNA, the CDR3 is TGCGCCAGCAGCCATCTCACAGGGGACTGGAACACTGAAGCTTTCTTT. Its protein product is CASSHLTGDWNTEAFF.